These T cell receptor beta chains were read from a single sample in a study of blood T cell repertoires in COVID-19. Libraries were prepared by immunoSEQ multiplex PCR; TCRdb keeps only in-frame clonotypes and omits some of them. The table has about 200,000 clones, 70% to 90% seen once. Sequenced input: peripheral blood. The source is a woman in her 40s with acute or convalescent COVID-19. Both conserved end residues are part of each CDR3. The D gene is left open where the match is weak. The size entry is marked missing in some rows and otherwise reads once, few, many or a size class.

TRBJ2-1 TRBV11-2 - - TGTGCCAGCAGCTTAGTTTTGTCTAACTCCTACAATGAGCAGTTCTTC CASSLVLSNSYNEQFF
TRBJ1-2 TRBV27 - - TGTGCCAGCAGTTTTTCTCTTAGTCAGGGGCCAAACTATGGCTACACCTTC CASSFSLSQGPNYGYTF
TRBJ1-5 TRBV24-1 - TRBD1 TGTGCCACCAGTAGGGTGAGGGACAGGGGGCTTTCGGTTGGCAATCAGCCCCAGCATTTT CATSRVRDRGLSVGNQPQHF
TRBJ1-1 TRBV6-4 - TRBD1 TGTGCCAGCAGCCCAGGGGGGCTTAACACTGAAGCTTTCTTT CASSPGGLNTEAFF
TRBJ2-3 TRBV27 - TRBD2 TGTGCCAGCAGTTGGTCTAGCGGGGGGCCCACAGATACGCAGTATTTT CASSWSSGGPTDTQYF
TRBJ2-1 TRBV15 - TRBD2 TGTGCCACCAGCAGAGATGTTGGTAGCGGGGGGGCTGGAGGGAGGGAGCAGTTCTTC CATSRDVGSGGAGGREQFF
TRBJ1-2 TRBV5-1 few TRBD1 TGCGCCAGCAGCTTGGTAGCCAGGGGGCTGGATGGCTACACCTTC CASSLVARGLDGYTF
TRBJ2-1 TRBV10-2 - - TGCGCCAGCAGTGATGAGTACAATGAGCAGTTCTTC CASSDEYNEQFF
TRBJ1-6 TRBV4-1 once - TGCGCCAGCAGCCAAGGACCGGGCTCCTATAATTCACCCCTCCACTTT CASSQGPGSYNSPLHF
TRBJ2-3 TRBV5-1 - TRBD2 TGCGCCAGCAGCTTGGCCGGGGGGAAGACAGATACGCAGTATTTT CASSLAGGKTDTQYF
TRBJ1-6 TRBV6-5 - - TGTGCCAGCAGTCCTTCATGGGAGAATTCACCCCTCCACTTT CASSPSWENSPLHF
TRBJ2-1 TRBV11-3 - TRBD1 TGTGCCAGCAGCTGGGACAGGGCCAATGAGCAGTTCTTC CASSWDRANEQFF
TRBJ1-2 TRBV23-1 - TRBD1 TGCGCCAGCAGTCAGACAGGGGACCCGATCGGTGGCTACACCTTC CASSQTGDPIGGYTF
TRBJ1-2 TRBV7-2 - TRBD1 TGTGCCAGCAGCTTAGGGCGGGACAGGGTTACTGGCTACACCTTC CASSLGRDRVTGYTF
TRBJ1-6 TRBV6-6 - - TGTGCCAGCAGTCTCTGGACCCGGGCGGGTTCAGATAATTCACCCCTCCACTTT CASSLWTRAGSDNSPLHF
TRBJ1-4 TRBV3-1/TRBV3-2 - - TGTGCCAGCAGCCAAGGAAATCTCCCGGGATTAATGGAAAAACTGTTTTTT CASSQGNLPGLMEKLFF
TRBJ1-5 TRBV14 - - TGTGCCAGCAGCCTTGAGTCCCAGCCCCAGCATTTT CASSLESQPQHF
TRBJ1-6 TRBV14 - TRBD1 TGTGCCAGCAGCCATGGGACAGGGGGTTCACCCCTCCACTTT CASSHGTGGSPLHF
TRBJ2-3 TRBV5-8 - TRBD2 TGTGCCAGCAGCGGGTGGGGACTAGCGGGTTCCCCCACAGATACGCAGTATTTT CASSGWGLAGSPTDTQYF
TRBJ1-5 TRBV18 - - TGTGCCAGCTCATCGGTCAATCAGCCCCAGCATTTT CASSSVNQPQHF
TRBJ2-5 TRBV7-9 - - TGTGCCAGCAGCTGGTGTCCGGGAATCAATTGGGAGACCCAGTACTTC CASSWCPGINWETQYF
TRBJ1-3 TRBV21-1 - - TGTGCCAGCAGCGCACCAGAGGGGACAGGGGGATTAAACACCATATATTTT CASSAPEGTGGLNTIYF
TRBJ1-5 TRBV2 - - TGTGCCAGCAGTGTAGCAGGCGGTATAAGCAATCAGCCCCAGCATTTT CASSVAGGISNQPQHF
TRBJ2-3 TRBV27 - TRBD2 TGTGCCAGCAGACTCGGGAGGTACTTATCAAGAGATACGCAGTATTTT CASRLGRYLSRDTQYF
TRBJ1-6 TRBV6-1 - - TGTGCCAGCAGTGAAGATGCAGGGTGGTATAATTCACCCCTCCACTTT CASSEDAGWYNSPLHF
TRBJ1-1 TRBV6-6 - - TGTGCCAGCAGTCAGACATTCACTGAAGCTTTCTTT CASSQTFTEAFF
TRBJ2-1 TRBV5-1 - TRBD2 TGCGCCAGCAGCCCGGCCGGGACTAGCGGGGGGGCCCCAAACAATGAGCAGTTCTTC CASSPAGTSGGAPNNEQFF
TRBJ2-3 TRBV5-1 - TRBD2 TGCGCCAGCAGCTTCTTAGCTGGGAGGGCCGATACGCAGTATTTT CASSFLAGRADTQYF
TRBJ1-3 TRBV12-2 - - TGTGCAAGTCGCCTGCGGACAGGGCCTACCTCTGGAAACACCATATATTTT CASRLRTGPTSGNTIYF
TRBJ1-2 TRBV3-1/TRBV3-2 - TRBD1 TGTGCCAGCAGCCAACCGGGACAGGAAAACTATGGCTACACCTTC CASSQPGQENYGYTF
TRBJ2-3 TRBV11-2 - - TGTGCCAGCAGCTTAGTTAAATTCTCTAGACAGTTTACAGATACGCAGTATTTT CASSLVKFSRQFTDTQYF
TRBJ1-2 TRBV6-5 - TRBD1 TGTGCCAGCAGTTCTGGACAGGGAGGCTATGGCTACACCTTC CASSSGQGGYGYTF
TRBJ2-5 TRBV14 - - TGTGCCAGCAGCCAAGGCAGAGAGACCCAGTACTTC CASSQGRETQYF
TRBJ1-2 TRBV29-1 - TRBD1 TGCAGCGCAGGAAGGGACAGGGACACTAACTATGGCTACACCTTC CSAGRDRDTNYGYTF
TRBJ1-2 TRBV6-5 - TRBD1 TGTGCCAGCAGTTCTCCGGGACAGGGAGACTATGGCTACACCTTC CASSSPGQGDYGYTF
TRBJ2-1 TRBV10-2 - - TGCGCCAGCAGTGAGTTTGGGGGCAGTATGGATGAGCAGTTCTTC CASSEFGGSMDEQFF
TRBJ1-2 TRBV2 once - TGTGCCAGCAGTGAAGCGCGCGGAGGCAGCTCTAACTATGGCTACACCTTC CASSEARGGSSNYGYTF
TRBJ1-1 TRBV9 - - TGTGCCAGCAGCGTAGCTGGGGCACCCCTAAGCGCCACTGAAGCTTTCTTT CASSVAGAPLSATEAFF
TRBJ1-2 TRBV27 - - TGTGCCAGCAGTTTATTCGCCGGGTATGGAGGCTACACCTTC CASSLFAGYGGYTF
TRBJ2-5 TRBV9 - - TGTGCCAGCAGCGTAAGCTGGGAGGAGACCCAGTACTTC CASSVSWEETQYF
TRBJ1-2 TRBV19 - - TGTGCCAGTAGTATAGCGGACTTTAACTATGGCTACACCTTC CASSIADFNYGYTF
TRBJ1-5 TRBV4-1 - - TGCGCCAGCAGCCAAGATTGGGCAGGGATTCAGCCCCAGCATTTT CASSQDWAGIQPQHF
TRBJ2-1 TRBV27 - TRBD2 TGTGCCAGCAGTCCCCAAGCGGGGGGACCCAATGAGCAGTTCTTC CASSPQAGGPNEQFF
TRBJ1-1 TRBV19 - - TGTGCCCATACGGCCGACACCCAGAACACTGAAGCTTTCTTT CAHTADTQNTEAFF
TRBJ2-4 TRBV5-5 - TRBD2 TGTGCCAGCAGCTTACCGCTTAGCGGGGGGGCTAGATCCAAAAACATTCAGTACTTC CASSLPLSGGARSKNIQYF
TRBJ1-2 TRBV6-6 - - TGTGCCAGCAGGGATGAGGGGAGGTCGCCTAACTATGGCTACACCTTC CASRDEGRSPNYGYTF
TRBJ2-5 TRBV29-1 - - TGCAGCGTTGAGGGGGGGCGAGGAGAGACCCAGTACTTC CSVEGGRGETQYF
TRBJ2-3 TRBV6-5 - TRBD1 TGTGCCAGCAGTTACGAGGGACAGTGGGATACGCAGTATTTT CASSYEGQWDTQYF
TRBJ1-1 TRBV2 - - TGTGCCAGCAGTGAACGGCGGACAGCGAACACTGAAGCTTTCTTT CASSERRTANTEAFF
TRBJ2-5 TRBV7-7 - TRBD2 TGTGCCAGCAGCCGAGGGGCTAGCGGCCTCCAAGAGACCCAGTACTTC CASSRGASGLQETQYF
TRBJ1-2 TRBV19 - - TGTGCCAGTAGTATAGACCGACAGCCCTATGGCTACACCTTC CASSIDRQPYGYTF
TRBJ1-4 TRBV3-1/TRBV3-2 - TRBD1 TGTGCCAGCAGCCAGCTGGGACAGGATAATGAAAAACTGTTTTTT CASSQLGQDNEKLFF
TRBJ2-5 TRBV5-6 - - TGTGCCAGCAGCCGATGGGACATCAGTTCCGAGACCCAGTACTTC CASSRWDISSETQYF
TRBJ1-5 TRBV5-1 - - TGCGCCAGCAGCTCCGGGTCCAATCAGCCCCAGCATTTT CASSSGSNQPQHF
TRBJ2-1 TRBV4-2 - TRBD2 TGTGCCAGCAGCCTGGGACTAGCGGGGGGGCCATACAATGAGCAGTTCTTC CASSLGLAGGPYNEQFF
TRBJ1-1 TRBV18 few - TGTGCCAGCTCGCGATCAGGGGTGGCTGGCACTGAAGCTTTCTTT CASSRSGVAGTEAFF
TRBJ1-2 TRBV5-1 - - TGCGCCAGCAGCGCAGAGGACTATCGTTATGGCTACACCTTC CASSAEDYRYGYTF
TRBJ2-2 TRBV18 - TRBD2 TGTGCCAGCTCACCCCTGCATCAGCGGGGGGGCGTCGGGGAGCTGTTTTTT CASSPLHQRGGVGELFF
TRBJ2-1 TRBV27 - TRBD2 TGTGCCAGCAGTCCTAGAGCGGGGGGTACCACATACTTCTACAATGAGCAGTTCTTC CASSPRAGGTTYFYNEQFF